This TCR beta chain was observed in a study of response to subunit inactivated influenza vaccine. TCRdb fed the RT-PCR reads into MiXCR, producing one record per CDR3 protein. The sample includes about 540,000 distinct CDR3 sequences, roughly 25% of them seen just once. The CDR3 runs 20 residues. V lost 5 bases to trimming and J lost 0 bases, with 28 bases between them. Germline CDR1 is SGHAT and CDR2 is FQNNGV. Another study also made use of these data, one on T cells expressing NK-cell markers. From that report: Making the TCR beta cDNA relied on 5'RACE template switching with UMIs. Most of the eight sequenced donors were HCMV-seropositive; one was seronegative. The authors applied an anti-gamma-delta TCR antibody in several experiments, and it restricted sorting to alpha-beta TCR T cells.

This sample comprised CD4+ T cells sorted from PBMCs, obtained 12 days after vaccination. The receptor's source is a man aged 45-65 years who received an inactivated influenza vaccine. V and J are TRBV11-2 and TRBJ1-1, with no clear D. CDR3 protein: CASSRRYKLGSSPLNTEAFF. The CDR3 DNA follows: TGTGCCAGCAGCAGGAGGTACAAACTTGGGTCGTCTCCATTGAACACTGAAGCTTTCTTT. The whole variable domain, remainder taken from reference TRBV11-2 and TRBJ1-1, is EAGVAQSPRYKIIEKRQSVAFWCNPISGHATLYWYQQILGQGPKLLIQFQNNGVVDDSQLPKDRFSAERLKGVDSTLKIQPAKLEDSAVYLCASSRRYKLGSSPLNTEAFFGQGTRLTVV.